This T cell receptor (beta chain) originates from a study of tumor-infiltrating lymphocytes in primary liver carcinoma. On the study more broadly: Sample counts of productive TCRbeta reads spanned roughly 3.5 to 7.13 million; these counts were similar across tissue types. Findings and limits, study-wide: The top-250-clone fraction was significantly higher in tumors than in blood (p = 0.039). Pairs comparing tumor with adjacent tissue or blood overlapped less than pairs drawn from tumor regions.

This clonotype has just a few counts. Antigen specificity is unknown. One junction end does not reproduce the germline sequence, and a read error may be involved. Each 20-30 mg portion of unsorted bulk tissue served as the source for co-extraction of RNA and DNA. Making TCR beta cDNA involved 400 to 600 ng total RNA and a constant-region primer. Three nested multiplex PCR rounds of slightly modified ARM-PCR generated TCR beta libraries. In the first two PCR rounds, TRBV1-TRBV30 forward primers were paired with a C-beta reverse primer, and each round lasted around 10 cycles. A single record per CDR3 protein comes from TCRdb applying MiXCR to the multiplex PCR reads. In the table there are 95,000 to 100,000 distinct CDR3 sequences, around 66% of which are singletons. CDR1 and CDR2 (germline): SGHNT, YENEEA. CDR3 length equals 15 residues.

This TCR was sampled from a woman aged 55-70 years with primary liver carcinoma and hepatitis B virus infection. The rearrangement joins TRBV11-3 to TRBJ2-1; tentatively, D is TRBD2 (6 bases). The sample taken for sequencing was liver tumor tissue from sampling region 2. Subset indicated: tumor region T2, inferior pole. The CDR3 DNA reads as TGTGCCAGCAGCTTAGATAGGGAGGCCTACTATGAGCAGTTCTTC. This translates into CASSLDREAYYEQFF.